Listed below are T cell receptor beta chains from one sample, sequenced in a study of cytomegalovirus exposure and HLA in healthy donors. The protocol was immunoSEQ multiplex PCR, while the TCRdb copy is restricted to in-frame clones and leaves out a portion. Among about 120,000 clones listed, 70% to 85% were seen once. Material for sequencing was PBMCs. Receptors were obtained from a man between 18 and 35 years old in good health and CMV-seropositive. Each CDR3 is given with its conserved first and last residue. Fields, in order: D gene, J gene, V gene, clone size, CDR3 DNA, CDR3 protein. The D gene is left open where the match is weak. A clone size is listed for some rows: how often the clone was seen (once, few, many), or a class if it is expanded.

d_gene: TRBD2
j_gene: TRBJ2-3
v_gene: TRBV5-4
abundance: few
CDR3nt: TGTGCCAGCAGCCGGACTAGCGGGGGGAGCACAGATACGCAGTATTTT
CDR3aa: CASSRTSGGSTDTQYF

d_gene: NA
j_gene: TRBJ1-6
v_gene: TRBV11-2
abundance: NA
CDR3nt: TGTGCCAGCAGCACGATGCAGGGGCCAAATTCACCCCTCCACTTT
CDR3aa: CASSTMQGPNSPLHF

d_gene: NA
j_gene: TRBJ2-3
v_gene: TRBV9
abundance: NA
CDR3nt: TGTGCCAGCAGCTCGACTAGCACAGATACGCAGTATTTT
CDR3aa: CASSSTSTDTQYF

d_gene: TRBD1
j_gene: TRBJ1-2
v_gene: TRBV5-4
abundance: few
CDR3nt: TGTGCCAGCAGCTTGGATCCGACAGGGGGCCACTATGGCTACACCTTC
CDR3aa: CASSLDPTGGHYGYTF

d_gene: NA
j_gene: TRBJ1-1
v_gene: TRBV25-1
abundance: NA
CDR3nt: TGTGCCAGCAGTGTGGGCAGGTCGAACACTGAAGCTTTCTTT
CDR3aa: CASSVGRSNTEAFF

d_gene: NA
j_gene: TRBJ1-1
v_gene: TRBV4-2
abundance: few
CDR3nt: TGTGCCAGCAGCCAAGGGGCAGGGATAGCGAACACTGAAGCTTTCTTT
CDR3aa: CASSQGAGIANTEAFF

d_gene: TRBD1
j_gene: TRBJ2-5
v_gene: TRBV18
abundance: NA
CDR3nt: TGTGCCAGCTCACGGGACAGAGGCCAAGAGACCCAGTACTTC
CDR3aa: CASSRDRGQETQYF

d_gene: NA
j_gene: TRBJ2-1
v_gene: TRBV27
abundance: NA
CDR3nt: TGTGCCAGCAGTTTATCGATAGTGGGCAAATACAATGAGCAGTTCTTC
CDR3aa: CASSLSIVGKYNEQFF

d_gene: TRBD2
j_gene: TRBJ2-1
v_gene: TRBV11-3
abundance: NA
CDR3nt: TGTGCCAGCAGCTTAGGACCCGCGGGAGGGCCCGATGAGCAGTTCTTC
CDR3aa: CASSLGPAGGPDEQFF

d_gene: NA
j_gene: TRBJ2-1
v_gene: TRBV7-9
abundance: NA
CDR3nt: TGTGCCAGCAGCTCAGACTGGAACAATGAGCAGTTCTTC
CDR3aa: CASSSDWNNEQFF

d_gene: NA
j_gene: TRBJ2-7
v_gene: TRBV7-8
abundance: NA
CDR3nt: TGTGCCAGCAGCCGAGACCGGAGCGAGCAGTACTTC
CDR3aa: CASSRDRSEQYF

d_gene: NA
j_gene: TRBJ1-2
v_gene: TRBV28
abundance: NA
CDR3nt: TGTGCCAGCAGTTTTCGGGGGGCGAGAGGCTACACCTTC
CDR3aa: CASSFRGARGYTF

d_gene: TRBD1
j_gene: TRBJ1-1
v_gene: TRBV9
abundance: NA
CDR3nt: TGTGCCAGCAGCCGGGGGGACAGGGGGCCGGGCACTGAAGCTTTCTTT
CDR3aa: CASSRGDRGPGTEAFF

d_gene: TRBD2
j_gene: TRBJ2-1
v_gene: TRBV27
abundance: NA
CDR3nt: TGTGCCAGCAGTAATAGCGGGAGAAGAAATGAGCAGTTCTTC
CDR3aa: CASSNSGRRNEQFF

d_gene: NA
j_gene: TRBJ2-2
v_gene: TRBV7-9
abundance: NA
CDR3nt: TGTGCCAGCAGCTCGATCGGGGGATATACCGGGGAGCTGTTTTTT
CDR3aa: CASSSIGGYTGELFF

d_gene: NA
j_gene: TRBJ2-3
v_gene: TRBV6-6
abundance: NA
CDR3nt: TGTGCCAGCAGGACAATGGATACGCAGTATTTT
CDR3aa: CASRTMDTQYF

d_gene: NA
j_gene: TRBJ1-5
v_gene: TRBV7-9
abundance: NA
CDR3nt: TGTTCCAGCAGCTCATATCAGGGGACAAGAAGCAATCAGCCCCAGCATTTT
CDR3aa: CSSSSYQGTRSNQPQHF

d_gene: NA
j_gene: TRBJ1-2
v_gene: TRBV25-1
abundance: few
CDR3nt: TGTGCCAGCAGTGAATCCGGGGGAAAAGGTGGCTACACCTTC
CDR3aa: CASSESGGKGGYTF

d_gene: NA
j_gene: TRBJ1-5
v_gene: TRBV6-1
abundance: NA
CDR3nt: TGTGCCAGCAGTGAGGGACACGGGCCCCAGCATTTT
CDR3aa: CASSEGHGPQHF

d_gene: NA
j_gene: TRBJ2-1
v_gene: TRBV28
abundance: NA
CDR3nt: TGTGCCAGCAGGGGACTCAGCTCCTACAATGAGCAGTTCTTC
CDR3aa: CASRGLSSYNEQFF

d_gene: TRBD1
j_gene: TRBJ1-5
v_gene: TRBV19
abundance: once
CDR3nt: TGTGCCAGTACGTCAGGGGGCTGGCGTCAGCCCCAGCATTTT
CDR3aa: CASTSGGWRQPQHF

d_gene: TRBD2
j_gene: TRBJ2-1
v_gene: TRBV18
abundance: NA
CDR3nt: TGTGCCAGCTCACCTGGGCTAGCGGGGGCCAATGAGCAGTTCTTC
CDR3aa: CASSPGLAGANEQFF

d_gene: NA
j_gene: TRBJ2-7
v_gene: TRBV5-1
abundance: NA
CDR3nt: TGCGCCAGCAGCTTCGACTACCAATCCTACGAGCAGTACTTC
CDR3aa: CASSFDYQSYEQYF

d_gene: TRBD2
j_gene: TRBJ2-5
v_gene: TRBV29-1
abundance: NA
CDR3nt: TGCAGCGCGACTAGCGGGGGTGAGACCCAGTACTTC
CDR3aa: CSATSGGETQYF

d_gene: TRBD1
j_gene: TRBJ1-6
v_gene: TRBV19
abundance: once
CDR3nt: TGTGCCAGTAGGGAGCCGGGACAGGGCTCCTATAATTCACCCCTCCACTTT
CDR3aa: CASREPGQGSYNSPLHF

d_gene: TRBD1
j_gene: TRBJ1-2
v_gene: TRBV5-5
abundance: NA
CDR3nt: TGTGCCAGCAGCTTGGAGACAGGGGGCCTTGGTGGCTACACCTTC
CDR3aa: CASSLETGGLGGYTF

d_gene: NA
j_gene: TRBJ2-7
v_gene: TRBV4-2
abundance: NA
CDR3nt: TGTGCCAGCAGCCCCCGGACTGGTCCCTCCTACGAGCAGTACTTC
CDR3aa: CASSPRTGPSYEQYF

d_gene: NA
j_gene: TRBJ2-7
v_gene: TRBV6-1
abundance: NA
CDR3nt: TGTGCCAGCAGTGAAGGATTTGGGGGCAGGATCGCCTACGAGCAGTACTTC
CDR3aa: CASSEGFGGRIAYEQYF

d_gene: TRBD2
j_gene: TRBJ2-4
v_gene: TRBV7-8
abundance: NA
CDR3nt: TGTGCCAGCAGCTTAGAGTCTAGCGGAGTAGCCAAAAACATTCAGTACTTC
CDR3aa: CASSLESSGVAKNIQYF

d_gene: NA
j_gene: TRBJ1-2
v_gene: TRBV13
abundance: NA
CDR3nt: TGTGCCAGCAGCCTGGACAGCCGCATTACCTTC
CDR3aa: CASSLDSRITF

d_gene: NA
j_gene: TRBJ2-2
v_gene: TRBV13
abundance: once
CDR3nt: TGTGCCAGCAGCCCCGCGGAGGGGAACACCGGGGAGCTGGTTTTT
CDR3aa: CASSPAEGNTGELVF

d_gene: TRBD1
j_gene: TRBJ1-2
v_gene: TRBV19
abundance: NA
CDR3nt: TGTGCCAGTAGAAGATGGACAGGGTATGGCTACACCTTC
CDR3aa: CASRRWTGYGYTF

d_gene: TRBD1
j_gene: TRBJ1-4
v_gene: TRBV18
abundance: NA
CDR3nt: TGTGCCAGCTCACCCCGACAGGGCGCGAATGAAAAACTGTTTTTT
CDR3aa: CASSPRQGANEKLFF

d_gene: TRBD2
j_gene: TRBJ2-3
v_gene: TRBV27
abundance: NA
CDR3nt: TGTGCCAGCAGCGCACTAGCGGGAGTCACAGATACGCAGTATTTT
CDR3aa: CASSALAGVTDTQYF

d_gene: NA
j_gene: TRBJ2-1
v_gene: TRBV10-3
abundance: NA
CDR3nt: TGTGCCATCAGTGAGTCGAATCGGGTAGTTTCCTACAATGAGCAGTTCTTC
CDR3aa: CAISESNRVVSYNEQFF

d_gene: NA
j_gene: TRBJ1-1
v_gene: TRBV16
abundance: NA
CDR3nt: TGTGCCAGCAGCCAATTCCCGTTGGGACTGGGAATGGGGATTATGGGCACTGAAGCCTTCTTT
CDR3aa: CASSQFPLGLGMGIMGTEAFF

d_gene: NA
j_gene: TRBJ1-4
v_gene: TRBV4-1
abundance: NA
CDR3nt: TGCGCCAGCAGCCAAGACCAAACCGGTGAAAAACTGTTTTTT
CDR3aa: CASSQDQTGEKLFF

d_gene: NA
j_gene: TRBJ1-5
v_gene: TRBV16
abundance: NA
CDR3nt: TGTGCCAGCAGCTCCCTGGGGGGAGGTCAGCCCCAGCATTTT
CDR3aa: CASSSLGGGQPQHF

d_gene: NA
j_gene: TRBJ2-7
v_gene: TRBV7-8
abundance: NA
CDR3nt: TGTGCCAGCAGCTTAGCGGCCGTCACCTACGAGCAGTACTTC
CDR3aa: CASSLAAVTYEQYF

d_gene: NA
j_gene: TRBJ2-7
v_gene: TRBV7-9
abundance: NA
CDR3nt: TGTGCCAGCAGCGAGGCTGGGTTCTCGTACGAGCAGTACTTC
CDR3aa: CASSEAGFSYEQYF

d_gene: TRBD2
j_gene: TRBJ2-2
v_gene: TRBV29-1
abundance: NA
CDR3nt: TGCAGCGTTGAAGGGACTAGCGGCCGTTACACCGGGGAGCTGTTTTTT
CDR3aa: CSVEGTSGRYTGELFF

d_gene: NA
j_gene: TRBJ2-7
v_gene: TRBV5-8
abundance: NA
CDR3nt: TGTGCCAGCAGCTTTCGACGACGGAGAACCTACGAGCAGTACTTC
CDR3aa: CASSFRRRRTYEQYF

d_gene: TRBD2
j_gene: TRBJ2-3
v_gene: TRBV9
abundance: NA
CDR3nt: TGTGCCAGCAGCCTCCGACTAGCATCTGGCACAGATACGCAGTATTTT
CDR3aa: CASSLRLASGTDTQYF

d_gene: NA
j_gene: TRBJ2-1
v_gene: TRBV6-5
abundance: once
CDR3nt: TGTGCCAGCAGAGAGACTAGGGAGGATGGTAATGAGCAGTTCTTC
CDR3aa: CASRETREDGNEQFF

d_gene: TRBD2
j_gene: TRBJ2-7
v_gene: TRBV30
abundance: NA
CDR3nt: TGTGCCTGGAAATTAGCGGGAGCGTCCTACGAGCAGTACTTC
CDR3aa: CAWKLAGASYEQYF

d_gene: NA
j_gene: TRBJ2-1
v_gene: TRBV5-1
abundance: few
CDR3nt: TGCGCCAGCAGCTTGGGAGGCCTCAGGGATAATCCTTACAATGAGCAGTTCTTC
CDR3aa: CASSLGGLRDNPYNEQFF

d_gene: NA
j_gene: TRBJ1-4
v_gene: TRBV20-1
abundance: NA
CDR3nt: TGCAGTGCTAGAGCCACCCGGCTGTTTTTT
CDR3aa: CSARATRLFF

d_gene: NA
j_gene: TRBJ2-7
v_gene: TRBV14
abundance: NA
CDR3nt: TGTGCCAGCAGCCAAGATTGGCCAGGCTCGGCCATGTACGAGCAGTACTTC
CDR3aa: CASSQDWPGSAMYEQYF

d_gene: NA
j_gene: TRBJ2-7
v_gene: TRBV7-2
abundance: NA
CDR3nt: TGTGCCAGCAGCCCCGGGGTCCACGAGCAGTACTTC
CDR3aa: CASSPGVHEQYF

d_gene: TRBD2
j_gene: TRBJ2-1
v_gene: TRBV7-9
abundance: NA
CDR3nt: TGTGCCAGCAGCCCCACTAGCGGGAGGTCCTACAATGAGCAGTTCTTC
CDR3aa: CASSPTSGRSYNEQFF

d_gene: NA
j_gene: TRBJ1-6
v_gene: TRBV30
abundance: NA
CDR3nt: TGTGCCTGGAGTTCAGGGCCGATTAATTCACCCCTCCACTTT
CDR3aa: CAWSSGPINSPLHF

d_gene: NA
j_gene: TRBJ2-7
v_gene: TRBV7-6
abundance: NA
CDR3nt: TGTGCCAGCAGCTTATGGGATGGTAGCGGCTACGAGCAGTACTTC
CDR3aa: CASSLWDGSGYEQYF

d_gene: TRBD2
j_gene: TRBJ2-1
v_gene: TRBV2
abundance: once
CDR3nt: TGTGCCAGCAGTGGGCCTCTAGCGGGGGGATCAAGGGAGCAGTTCTTC
CDR3aa: CASSGPLAGGSREQFF

d_gene: TRBD2
j_gene: TRBJ2-7
v_gene: TRBV28
abundance: once
CDR3nt: TGTGCCAGCATCCCACTAGCGGGAGCAACCGAGCAGTACTTC
CDR3aa: CASIPLAGATEQYF

d_gene: TRBD1
j_gene: TRBJ2-3
v_gene: TRBV7-6
abundance: few
CDR3nt: TGTGCCAGCAGCTTAGGAGAGGGGGCGAGGGATACGCAGTATTTT
CDR3aa: CASSLGEGARDTQYF

d_gene: NA
j_gene: TRBJ2-1
v_gene: TRBV4-1
abundance: NA
CDR3nt: TGCGCCAGCAGCCTGGGTTTTAGCGAGCAGTTCTTC
CDR3aa: CASSLGFSEQFF

d_gene: NA
j_gene: TRBJ1-4
v_gene: TRBV25-1
abundance: NA
CDR3nt: TGTGCCAGCACCAGTCCTAATGAAAAACTGTTTTTT
CDR3aa: CASTSPNEKLFF

d_gene: NA
j_gene: TRBJ2-1
v_gene: TRBV21-1
abundance: once
CDR3nt: TGTGCCAGCAGCTCCCGGTTGTGGACTAGCGGGAGCACCTACAATGAGCAGTTCTTC
CDR3aa: CASSSRLWTSGSTYNEQFF

d_gene: TRBD1
j_gene: TRBJ1-2
v_gene: TRBV5-4
abundance: few
CDR3nt: TGTGCCAGCAGCTTGGATACAGGGGTCTATGGCTACACCTTC
CDR3aa: CASSLDTGVYGYTF